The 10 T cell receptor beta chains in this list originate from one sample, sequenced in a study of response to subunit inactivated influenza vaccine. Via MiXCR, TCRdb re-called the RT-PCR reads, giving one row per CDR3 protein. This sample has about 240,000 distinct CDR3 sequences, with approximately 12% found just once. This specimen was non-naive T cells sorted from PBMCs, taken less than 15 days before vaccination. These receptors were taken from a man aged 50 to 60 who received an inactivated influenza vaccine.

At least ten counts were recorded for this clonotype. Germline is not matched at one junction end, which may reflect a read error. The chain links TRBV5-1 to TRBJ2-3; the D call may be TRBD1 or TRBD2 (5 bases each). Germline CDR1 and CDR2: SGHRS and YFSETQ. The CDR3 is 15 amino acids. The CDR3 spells CASSLGGTSTDTQYF. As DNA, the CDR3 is TGTGCCAGCAGCTTAGGTGGGACCAGCACAGATACGCAGTATTTT.

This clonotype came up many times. CDR3 loop: CASSYGAEVNEQFF. In DNA, the CDR3 is TGTGCCAGCAGTTACGGGGCCGAGGTTAATGAGCAGTTCTTC. The chain recombines TRBV6-2 or TRBV6-3 with TRBJ2-1; D perhaps matches TRBD1 (5 bases). The ends were cut back, 2 bases at V and 7 bases at J, with 12 bases in the middle. The CDR3 covers 14 residues. From germline, CDR1 is MNHEY and CDR2 SVGEGT.

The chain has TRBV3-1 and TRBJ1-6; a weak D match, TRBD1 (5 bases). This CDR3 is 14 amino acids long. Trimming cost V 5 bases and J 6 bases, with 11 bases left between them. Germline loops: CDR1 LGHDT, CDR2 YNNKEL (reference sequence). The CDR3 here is CASSMVGGNSPLHF. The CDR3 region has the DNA TGTGCCAGCAGCATGGTGGGGGGTAATTCACCCCTCCACTTT.

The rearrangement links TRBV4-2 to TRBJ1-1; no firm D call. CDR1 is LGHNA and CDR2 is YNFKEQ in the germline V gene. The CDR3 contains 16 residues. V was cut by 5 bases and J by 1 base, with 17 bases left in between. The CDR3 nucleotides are TGTGCCAGCAGCTCGACCCGTACCACACCGAACACTGAAGCTTTCTTT. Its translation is CASSSTRTTPNTEAFF.

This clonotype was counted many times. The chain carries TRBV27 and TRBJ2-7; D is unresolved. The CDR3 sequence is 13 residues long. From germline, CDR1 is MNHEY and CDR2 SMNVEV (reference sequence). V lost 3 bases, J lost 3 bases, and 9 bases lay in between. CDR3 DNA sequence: TGTGCCAGCAGTTTCTCTCGCCACTACGAGCAGTACTTC. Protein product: CASSFSRHYEQYF.

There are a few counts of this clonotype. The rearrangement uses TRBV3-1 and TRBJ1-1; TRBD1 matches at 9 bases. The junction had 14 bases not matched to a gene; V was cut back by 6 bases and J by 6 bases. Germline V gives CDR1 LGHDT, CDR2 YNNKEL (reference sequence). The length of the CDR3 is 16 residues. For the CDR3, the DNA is TGTGCCAGCAGTCAGACAGGGGGTAGGACTAGCGCTGAAGCTTTCTTT. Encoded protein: CASSQTGGRTSAEAFF.

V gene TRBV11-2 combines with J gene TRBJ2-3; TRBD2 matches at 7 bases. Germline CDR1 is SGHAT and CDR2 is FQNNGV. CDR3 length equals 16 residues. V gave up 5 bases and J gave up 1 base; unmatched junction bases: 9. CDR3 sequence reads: CASSLGAGVGTDTQYF. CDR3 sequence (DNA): TGTGCCAGCAGCCTCGGTGCGGGAGTCGGCACAGATACGCAGTATTTT.

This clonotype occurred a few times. The CDR3 protein is CASSQDLAGGSQETQYF. The CDR3 DNA is TGCGCCAGCAGCCAAGATTTAGCAGGGGGCAGCCAAGAGACCCAGTACTTC. The chain uses TRBV4-3 and TRBJ2-5; 8 bases fit TRBD1. Germline CDR1 and CDR2: LGHNA and YSLEER. J lost 1 base, V lost 0 bases, and 7 bases had no gene match. The length of the CDR3 is 17 residues.

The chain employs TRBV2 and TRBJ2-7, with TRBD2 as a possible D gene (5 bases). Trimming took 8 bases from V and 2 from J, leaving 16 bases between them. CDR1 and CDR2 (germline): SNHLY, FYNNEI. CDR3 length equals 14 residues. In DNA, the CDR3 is TGTGCCAGCCAGGCCGCTAGCAGCCCCTACGAGCAGTACTTC. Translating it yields CASQAASSPYEQYF.

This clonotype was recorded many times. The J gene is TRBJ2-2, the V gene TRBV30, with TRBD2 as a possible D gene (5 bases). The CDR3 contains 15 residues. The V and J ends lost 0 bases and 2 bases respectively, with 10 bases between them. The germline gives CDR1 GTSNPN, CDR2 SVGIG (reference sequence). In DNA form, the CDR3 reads TGTGCCTGGAGTGTACTTGGGAGAAACACCGGGGAGCTGTTTTTT. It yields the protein CAWSVLGRNTGELFF.